This T cell receptor beta chain was documented in a study of shared clonotypes between healthy human individuals. The ends were cut back, 4 bases at V and 6 bases at J, with 16 bases in the middle. Germline V gene data show CDR1 as LGHNT and CDR2 as FRNRAP. This CDR3 has 15 amino acids. Generated by immunoSEQ multiplex PCR, the TCRdb table keeps only in-frame clones and is missing some. The repertoire holds roughly 700,000 clones, with under 80% as singletons. The J gene is TRBJ2-4, the V gene TRBV12-5, with D maybe TRBD2 (6 bases). This TCR derives from a woman under 40 in good health. Sequenced material: memory CD4+ T cells sorted from blood. The sample's subset: CD45RA-negative fraction. The CDR3 region has the DNA TGTGCTAGTGGTTCCTCGGACTCCGGGGGAAACATTCAGTACTTC. Amino acids: CASGSSDSGGNIQYF.